These T cell receptor beta chains were read from a single sample in a study of blood T cell repertoires in COVID-19. Sequencing was performed with immunoSEQ multiplex PCR; in TCRdb, only in-frame clones are kept and a portion is missing. The sample yields 120,000 or so clones, about 70% seen once. Sequencing was performed on peripheral blood. The receptors derive from a woman in her seventies with acute or convalescent COVID-19. Each CDR3 is given with its conserved first and last residue. The order of the fields is J gene, clone size, D gene, V gene, CDR3 protein, CDR3 DNA. A D gene is named only where the DNA matches it firmly. Clone size is shown for a subset of rows, as once, few, many or a class of expanded clone.

J: TRBJ1-5
size: many
D: TRBD1
V: TRBV10-2
CDR3: CASSTTGGNQPQHF
DNA: TGCGCCAGCAGCACCACAGGGGGCAATCAGCCCCAGCATTTT

J: TRBJ1-2
size: .
D: .
V: TRBV5-1
CDR3: CASSLAAGDYGYTF
DNA: TGCGCCAGCAGCTTGGCTGCAGGGGACTATGGCTACACCTTC

J: TRBJ2-3
size: .
D: .
V: TRBV18
CDR3: CASSPLQGRTDTQYF
DNA: TGTGCCAGCTCACCTCTGCAGGGGCGCACAGATACGCAGTATTTT

J: TRBJ2-5
size: .
D: TRBD1
V: TRBV9
CDR3: CASSAGTGQETQYF
DNA: TGTGCCAGCAGCGCGGGGACAGGTCAAGAGACCCAGTACTTC

J: TRBJ2-5
size: .
D: .
V: TRBV11-2
CDR3: CASSGLRDARDSLSGAQYF
DNA: TGTGCCAGCAGCGGCCTCCGAGATGCCCGGGACTCCCTAAGCGGAGCCCAGTACTTC

J: TRBJ2-2
size: .
D: TRBD1
V: TRBV27
CDR3: CASSLSGQGVTGELFF
DNA: TGTGCCAGCAGTTTATCGGGACAGGGGGTCACCGGGGAGCTGTTTTTT

J: TRBJ2-1
size: .
D: .
V: TRBV24-1
CDR3: CATSDPLLSGAYNEQFF
DNA: TGTGCCACCAGTGATCCCCTCCTATCGGGAGCATACAATGAGCAGTTCTTC

J: TRBJ1-1
size: .
D: TRBD1
V: TRBV30
CDR3: CAWRDRGNTEAFF
DNA: TGTGCCTGGAGGGACAGGGGGAACACTGAAGCTTTCTTT

J: TRBJ2-3
size: .
D: TRBD2
V: TRBV10-1
CDR3: CASSAGSGRGGTDTQYF
DNA: TGCGCCAGCAGTGCGGGTAGCGGGAGAGGGGGGACAGATACGCAGTATTTT

J: TRBJ2-5
size: .
D: TRBD2
V: TRBV7-7
CDR3: CASSLHPSGQETQYF
DNA: TGTGCTAGCAGCTTACACCCTAGCGGGCAAGAGACCCAGTACTTC